The 3 T cell receptor beta chains presented below share a single source sample, sequenced in a study of blood T cell repertoires in COVID-19. Generated by immunoSEQ multiplex PCR, the TCRdb table keeps only in-frame clones and is missing some. The data show fewer than 200,000 clones, around 80% seen once. The material sequenced was PBMCs or T cells enriched from blood (not recorded which). The receptor source for this set is a man in his fifties who had recovered from COVID-19.

V usage is TRBV5-5 and J usage is TRBJ1-6, with 9 bases matching TRBD1. This CDR3 spans 14 amino acids. Germline values: CDR1 SGHKS, CDR2 YYEKEE (reference sequence). V lost 4 bases and J lost 10; bases outside the gene matches: 6. The CDR3: CASSAGQGRSPLHF. CDR3 sequence (DNA): TGTGCCAGCAGCGCGGGACAGGGAAGATCACCCCTCCACTTT.

The chain joins TRBV7-3 to TRBJ2-5; TRBD1 matches 8 bases. V dropped 3 bases and J dropped 5; count of bases not matched to a gene: 2. Germline assignment: CDR1 SGHTA and CDR2 FQGTGA. This CDR3 has 13 amino acids. The CDR3 sequence: CASSFDRGETQYF. The CDR3 DNA follows: TGTGCCAGCAGCTTCGACAGGGGTGAGACCCAGTACTTC.

DNA for the CDR3: TGCGCCAGCAGCTGGGGACTAGCGGGGAGTTTCTACAATGAGCAGTTCTTC. It specifies CASSWGLAGSFYNEQFF. This chain links TRBV5-1 with TRBJ2-1, with TRBD2 matching 13 bases. CDR1 and CDR2 from the germline V gene are SGHRS and YFSETQ. V lost 3 bases and J lost 3; bases outside the gene matches: 6. This CDR3 spans 17 amino acids.